A selection of T cell receptor beta chains follows, all from one sample in a study of long-term antiretroviral therapy in people with HIV. Generated by immunoSEQ multiplex PCR, the TCRdb table keeps only in-frame clones and is missing some. The repertoire has over 25,000 clones, roughly 96% of them found once; the top ten carry 2% to 2.5%. This sample comprised unsorted PBMCs, obtained 6.6 years after starting antiretroviral therapy. The receptor source for this set is a man aged 25 to 40 with HIV. Both conserved end residues are part of each CDR3. D genes are given only for firm matches. Where a row states a size, it is once, few, many or the class of an expanded clone; other rows omit it.

-	TRBJ2-7	-	TRBV7-9	14	TGTGCCAGCAGCTTGGGCACATACGGAGACGAGCAGTACTTC	CASSLGTYGDEQYF
-	TRBJ1-5	-	TRBV7-9	15	TGTGCCAGCAGCTTAGCAGGGGTTGGTGGTGGGGCCCAGCATTTT	CASSLAGVGGGAQHF
-	TRBJ2-1	-	TRBV6-1	14	TGTGCCAGCAGTGAAGCGCTGGGGAGGCGGGAGCAGTTCTTC	CASSEALGRREQFF
-	TRBJ2-4	TRBD2	TRBV14	13	TGTGCCAGCAGCCACTCCGGACCGGGGGGTCAGTACTTC	CASSHSGPGGQYF
-	TRBJ2-1	-	TRBV7-7	15	TGTGCTAGCAGCTTAGATGAAGGGGGAATCCATGAGCAGTTCTTC	CASSLDEGGIHEQFF
-	TRBJ1-1	-	TRBV5-4	15	TGTGCCAGCAGCTACTCAGGGAACCTGAACACTGAAGCTTTCTTT	CASSYSGNLNTEAFF
once	TRBJ2-5	TRBD1	TRBV4-3	15	TGCGCCAGCAGCCATATCAGGGGGTCGGCGGAGACCCAGTACTTC	CASSHIRGSAETQYF
-	TRBJ2-1	-	TRBV9	13	TGTGCCAGCAGCACCCCTGGCTACAATGAGCAGTTCTTC	CASSTPGYNEQFF
once	TRBJ1-1	TRBD1	TRBV5-1	13	TGCGCCAGCAGCTTCAGGGGGGGCACTGAAGCTTTCTTT	CASSFRGGTEAFF
-	TRBJ1-6	-	TRBV7-3	15	TGTGCCAGCAGCCGGGGGGGCTCCTATAATTCACCCCTCCACTTT	CASSRGGSYNSPLHF
-	TRBJ2-5	-	TRBV4-2	13	TGTGCCAGCAGCCAAGATGGGAGGGAGACCCAGTACTTC	CASSQDGRETQYF
-	TRBJ1-2	-	TRBV4-1	13	TGCGCCAGCAGGGGGGCGAAAATCTATGGCTACACCTTC	CASRGAKIYGYTF
-	TRBJ2-7	-	TRBV10-1	13	TGCGCCAGCTCCCTCGAGGGAGCCCGAGAGCAGTACTTC	CASSLEGAREQYF
-	TRBJ2-3	TRBD2	TRBV6-5	15	TGTGCCAGCCTCAAGGGGGCGGGGGGGCCCCATACGCAGTATTTT	CASLKGAGGPHTQYF
once	TRBJ1-2	-	TRBV29-1	13	TGCAGCGTTGAACCCAGGGGCGTCTATGGCTACACCTTC	CSVEPRGVYGYTF
once	TRBJ2-3	-	TRBV7-9	15	TGTGCCAGCAGCTTGGGTCATTCTAGCACAGATACGCAGTATTTT	CASSLGHSSTDTQYF
-	TRBJ2-7	-	TRBV6-6	13	TGTGCCAGCAGTTACCAGGTGCTCAGCGAGCAGTACTTC	CASSYQVLSEQYF
-	TRBJ2-7	TRBD1	TRBV7-6	15	TGTGCCAGCAGCTTAGCTCCGACAGGGGGAAACGAGCAGTACTTC	CASSLAPTGGNEQYF
-	TRBJ1-3	-	TRBV9	15	TGTGCCAGCAGCGGTGTGGACCCCTCTGGAAACACCATATATTTT	CASSGVDPSGNTIYF
-	TRBJ2-5	-	TRBV30	13	TGTGCCTGTACCCTCGCAGGCTGGGAGACCCAGTACTTC	CACTLAGWETQYF
-	TRBJ2-7	-	TRBV5-4	14	TGTGCCAGCAGCACATCGGAGGGACTTTACGAGCAGTACTTC	CASSTSEGLYEQYF
-	TRBJ1-1	TRBD1	TRBV5-1	15	TGCGCCAGCATGGTAACTACGGACAGGGCAACTGAAGCTTTCTTT	CASMVTTDRATEAFF
-	TRBJ2-5	-	TRBV29-1	13	TGCAGCGTCGGGGCAGTGCTAGGGGAGACCCAGTACTTC	CSVGAVLGETQYF
once	TRBJ1-2	-	TRBV10-3	15	TGTGCCATCAGAGAGCTACAGGGTTCCTCCTTGGGCTACACCTTC	CAIRELQGSSLGYTF
-	TRBJ2-1	-	TRBV7-2	12	TGTGCCAGCAGCATTCCTTACAATGAGCAGTTCTTC	CASSIPYNEQFF
-	TRBJ2-5	-	TRBV4-2	14	TGTGCCAGCAGCCAAGAGTCTTATAAAGAGACCCAGTACTTC	CASSQESYKETQYF
-	TRBJ2-1	-	TRBV11-2	15	TGTGCCAGCAGCTTAGATCAGGTTGAAGGGGCAGAGCAGTTCTTC	CASSLDQVEGAEQFF
-	TRBJ2-6	-	TRBV4-3	18	TGCGCCAGCAGCCAAGACCCCCTTCTTATCTCTGGGGCCAACGTCCTGACTTTC	CASSQDPLLISGANVLTF
-	TRBJ1-2	-	TRBV4-2	11	TGTGCCAGCAGCACCCGTGAGGGCTACACCTTC	CASSTREGYTF
-	TRBJ1-3	-	TRBV6-5	15	TGTGCCAGCAGTTACTCGATAGGAGCTGGAAACACCATATATTTT	CASSYSIGAGNTIYF
once	TRBJ2-5	-	TRBV9	14	TGTGCCAGCAGCCCCGGAGGGGCAGTGAAGACCCAGTACTTC	CASSPGGAVKTQYF
-	TRBJ2-1	-	TRBV7-9	17	TGTGCCAGCAGCTTAGATAGATGGGAGAGTAGGGACAATGAGCAGTTCTTC	CASSLDRWESRDNEQFF
-	TRBJ2-3	-	TRBV13	12	TGTGCCAGCAGCGAAAGCACAGATACGCAGTATTTT	CASSESTDTQYF
-	TRBJ2-7	-	TRBV5-4	15	TGTGCCAGCAGTTTAGGGACTGCCCTCTCCTACGAGCAGTACTTC	CASSLGTALSYEQYF
-	TRBJ1-1	-	TRBV7-8	16	TGTGCCAGCAGCTTATACAGGGTCAGGGCAAACACTGAAGCTTTCTTT	CASSLYRVRANTEAFF
-	TRBJ1-5	-	TRBV4-1	17	TGCGCCAGCAGCCAAGCCTCCGGGGGGCCCAGCAATCAGCCCCAGCATTTT	CASSQASGGPSNQPQHF
-	TRBJ1-1	TRBD1	TRBV29-1	13	TGCAGCGTTGAAGAGGGACAGGGAACTGAAGCTTTCTTT	CSVEEGQGTEAFF
-	TRBJ2-7	-	TRBV5-4	13	TGTGCCAGCAGCTTCTCGTACGGGTACGAGCAGTACTTC	CASSFSYGYEQYF
-	TRBJ2-2	-	TRBV2	16	TGTGCCAGCAGGGAGAATACTAGATCGGGGACCGGGGAGCTGTTTTTT	CASRENTRSGTGELFF
once	TRBJ2-2	-	TRBV19	14	TGTGCCAGTAGTATTGGGCCAGGGGCCGGGGAGCTGTTTTTT	CASSIGPGAGELFF
-	TRBJ1-1	-	TRBV30	15	TGTGCCTGGAGACGGATCGGGGTCGGTACGACTGAAGCTTTCTTT	CAWRRIGVGTTEAFF
-	TRBJ1-5	-	TRBV19	13	TGTGCCGCAGCCGATAGGGCCAATCAGCCCCAGCATTTT	CAAADRANQPQHF
-	TRBJ2-3	-	TRBV29-1	12	TGCAGCGTTGCGTTAGCCCAAGATACGCAGTATTTT	CSVALAQDTQYF
few	TRBJ2-7	TRBD1	TRBV19	15	TGTGCCAGTAGTATCGGTGCCAGGGGGACCTACGAGCAGTACTTC	CASSIGARGTYEQYF
-	TRBJ2-1	-	TRBV6-1	15	TGTGCCAGCAGTGGGGACTGGCCCGTCTTCAATGAGCAGTTCTTC	CASSGDWPVFNEQFF
-	TRBJ2-2	-	TRBV4-3	14	TGCGCCAGCAGCCATTACGGATACACCGGGGAGCTGTTTTTT	CASSHYGYTGELFF
-	TRBJ2-7	-	TRBV23-1	11	TGCGCCAGCACGGGCGACTACGAGCAGTACTTC	CASTGDYEQYF
once	TRBJ1-2	-	TRBV10-3	14	TGTGCCATCAGTGTGACCGGGGGAGAATATGGCTACACCTTC	CAISVTGGEYGYTF
-	TRBJ2-1	TRBD2	TRBV9	14	TGTGCCAGCAGCGTAGACGGGACTAGCGGGATCCAGTTCTTC	CASSVDGTSGIQFF
once	TRBJ2-2	-	TRBV6-1	15	TGTGCCACTCTACCCTGGCACCGGAACACCGGGGAGCTGTTTTTT	CATLPWHRNTGELFF
-	TRBJ2-7	-	TRBV5-8	10	TGTGCCAGCAGCCGGCACGAGCAGTACTTC	CASSRHEQYF